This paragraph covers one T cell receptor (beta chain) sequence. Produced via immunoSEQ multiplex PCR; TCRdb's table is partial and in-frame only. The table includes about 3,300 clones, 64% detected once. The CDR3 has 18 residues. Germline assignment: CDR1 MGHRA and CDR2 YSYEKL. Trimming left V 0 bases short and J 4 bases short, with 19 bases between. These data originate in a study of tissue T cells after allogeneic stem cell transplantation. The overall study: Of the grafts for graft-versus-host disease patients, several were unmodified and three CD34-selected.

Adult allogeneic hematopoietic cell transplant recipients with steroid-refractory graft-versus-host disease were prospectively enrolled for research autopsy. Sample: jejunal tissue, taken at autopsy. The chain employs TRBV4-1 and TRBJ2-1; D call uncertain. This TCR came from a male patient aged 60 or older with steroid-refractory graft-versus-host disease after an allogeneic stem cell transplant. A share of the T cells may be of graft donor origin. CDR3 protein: CASSQESVVAVPYNEQFF. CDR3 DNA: TGCGCCAGCAGCCAAGAATCGGTCGTGGCCGTTCCGTACAATGAGCAGTTCTTC.